The T cell receptor (beta chain) described here comes from a study of blood T cell repertoires in COVID-19. Using immunoSEQ multiplex PCR, the repertoire was profiled, and TCRdb retains in-frame clones only, with some absent. The sample includes a few hundred thousand clones, 85% to 90% of them seen just once. The sequencing input was PBMCs or T cells enriched from blood (not recorded which). The TCR originated in a woman aged 50 to 60 who had been exposed to COVID-19.

The CDR3 is CASSAQRARPSGELFF. In DNA form, the CDR3 reads TGTGCCAGCAGCGCCCAGAGGGCGCGCCCTAGCGGGGAGCTGTTTTTT. The chain links TRBV6-2 or TRBV6-3 to TRBJ2-2; D is possibly TRBD2 (5 bases). V was cut by 6 bases and J by 7 bases, with 21 bases left in between. The CDR3 spans 16 residues. The germline CDR1 and CDR2 sequences are MNHEY and SVGEGT.